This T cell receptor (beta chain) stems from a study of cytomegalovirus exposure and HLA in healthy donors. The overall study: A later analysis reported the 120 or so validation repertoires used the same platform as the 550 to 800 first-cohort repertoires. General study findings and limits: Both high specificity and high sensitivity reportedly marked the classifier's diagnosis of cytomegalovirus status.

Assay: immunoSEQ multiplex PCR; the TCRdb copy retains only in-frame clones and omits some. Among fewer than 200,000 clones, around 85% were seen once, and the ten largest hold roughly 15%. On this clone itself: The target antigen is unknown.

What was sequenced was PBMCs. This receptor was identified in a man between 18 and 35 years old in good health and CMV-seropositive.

Here the CDR3 reads CASSRQVLTDTQYF. CDR3 in DNA: TGCGCCAGCAGCCGCCAGGTCCTCACAGATACGCAGTATTTT. The rearrangement links TRBV5-1 to TRBJ2-3; no firm D call. V was pared by 4 bases and J by 2 bases, with 11 bases between. The CDR3 contains 14 residues. Germline V gives CDR1 SGHRS, CDR2 YFSETQ.